The 8 T cell receptor beta chains listed next were all sequenced from one sample in a study of beta chain features in type 1 diabetes. Since all of the isolated RNA was reverse transcribed, expressed TCRB transcripts were what got sequenced. The assay was immunoSEQ multiplex PCR, and TCRdb's table has in-frame clones only and misses some. Among approximately 110,000 clones listed, roughly 40% were seen once. Material for sequencing was stem cell memory CD4+ T cells from blood. Every receptor here comes from a woman between 18 and 30 years old in good health.

There are a few counts of this clone. The chain uses TRBV29-1 and TRBJ2-5; D may be TRBD2 (5 bases). The V end was cut by 4 bases, the J end by 1 base, with 7 bases between. The CDR3 extends over 12 amino acids. Germline V gives CDR1 SQVTM, CDR2 ANQGSEA. CDR3 coding DNA: TGCAGCGTTGTCGGGGTCCAAGAGACCCAGTACTTC. Its protein product is CSVVGVQETQYF.

This clone was detected many times. The rearrangement joins TRBV30 to TRBJ2-4; maybe TRBD2 (5 bases). The CDR3 is made up of 11 amino acids. Germline V gives CDR1 GTSNPN, CDR2 SVGIG (reference sequence). V was shortened by 0 bases and J by 8 bases, with 5 bases between the two germline ends. The CDR3 nucleotides are TGTGCCTGGAGTGTGGGAGACATTCAGTACTTC. Translation: CAWSVGDIQYF.

This clone appeared a few times. CDR3 sequence (DNA): TGTGCCAGCAGTTGGCAAAGAAGAAGTGGCTACACCTTC. Translation gives CASSWQRRSGYTF. This chain connects TRBV28 to TRBJ1-2; D uncertain. The V end lost 4 bases, the J end lost 7 bases, and 13 bases lay between the germline ends. The CDR3 totals 13 residues. Germline-derived CDR1 and CDR2 are MDHEN and SYDVKM.

The V and J genes are TRBV5-1 and TRBJ1-5; weak D call: TRBD1 (6 bases). V was shortened by 5 bases and J by 2 bases, with 14 bases between the two germline ends. Germline V CDR1 and CDR2: SGHRS, YFSETQ. The CDR3 sequence is 15 residues long. In DNA, the CDR3 is TGCGCCAGCAGGGGGGGGCCCGACGGCAATCAGCCCCAGCATTTT. Translated: CASRGGPDGNQPQHF.

The count of this clone is one. V and J are TRBV19 and TRBJ2-7, with D perhaps TRBD2 (5 bases). The CDR3 has 14 amino acids. The germline gives CDR1 LNHDA, CDR2 SQIVND (reference sequence). Trimming took 5 bases from V and 3 from J, leaving 14 bases between them. CDR3 region: CASSRSGANYEQYF. DNA of the CDR3: TGTGCCAGTAGTCGAAGCGGAGCGAACTACGAGCAGTACTTC.

This clone has just a few counts. The V gene is TRBV19, the J gene TRBJ2-5; D ambiguous. V dropped 1 base and J dropped 3 bases, with 6 bases sitting between them. The CDR3 extends over 13 amino acids. Looked up from germline, CDR1 is LNHDA and CDR2 is SQIVND (reference sequence). This CDR3 reads CASSIGTEETQYF. The CDR3 bases are TGTGCCAGTAGTATAGGAACAGAAGAGACCCAGTACTTC.

This clone was seen more than once but under ten times. The chain carries TRBV7-9 and TRBJ2-6; 7 nucleotides align to TRBD1. The CDR3 totals 16 residues. The germline V gene encodes CDR1 SEHNR and CDR2 FQNEAQ (reference sequence). The V segment lost 5 bases and the J segment 4 bases; nucleotides outside the gene matches: 8. The CDR3 loop is CASSPTGVSGANVLTF. The CDR3 DNA follows: TGTGCCAGCAGCCCTACAGGGGTGAGCGGGGCCAACGTCCTGACTTTC.

The chain links TRBV5-1 to TRBJ2-2; D might be TRBD1 (6 bases). CDR1 and CDR2 (germline): SGHRS, YFSETQ. The CDR3 has 14 residues. Trimming shortened V by 2 bases and J by 8 bases, and 13 bases separated the two germline ends. CDR3 bases: TGCGCCAGCAGCTTCGCCCAGGGGCGTGGGGAGCTGTTTTTT. It specifies CASSFAQGRGELFF.